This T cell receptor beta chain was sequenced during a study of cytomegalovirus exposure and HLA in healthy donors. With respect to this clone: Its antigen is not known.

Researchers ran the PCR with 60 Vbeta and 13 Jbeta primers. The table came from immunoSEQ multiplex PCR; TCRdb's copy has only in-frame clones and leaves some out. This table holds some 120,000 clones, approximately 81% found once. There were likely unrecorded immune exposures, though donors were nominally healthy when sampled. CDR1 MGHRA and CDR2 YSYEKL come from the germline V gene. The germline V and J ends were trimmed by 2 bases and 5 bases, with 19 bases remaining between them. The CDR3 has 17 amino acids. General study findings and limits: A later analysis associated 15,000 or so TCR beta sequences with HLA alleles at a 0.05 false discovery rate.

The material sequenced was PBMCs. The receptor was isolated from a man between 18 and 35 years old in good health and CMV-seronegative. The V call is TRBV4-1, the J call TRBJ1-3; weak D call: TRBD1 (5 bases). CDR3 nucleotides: TGCGCCAGCAGCCAACCCGTAACGACAGACCTTCGAAACACCATATATTTT. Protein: CASSQPVTTDLRNTIYF.